These 18 T cell receptor beta chains were all obtained from the same sample, sequenced in a study of T-cell reconstitution after alpha-beta-depleted transplantation in children (TCRdb year 2016). Reading the label with the study, this specimen's treatment or condition is: allogeneic hematopoietic cell transplantation with graft depleted of TCRalphabeta T cells and CD19 B cells. The library was made by PCR. These reads were obtained on an Illumina HiSeq 2500. TCR library preparation used molecular barcoding, with unique molecular identifiers applied to normalize quantification of the TCRbeta repertoire. The public reads were run again by TCRdb, first through fastp at Q25 and then through MiXCR, and only productive beta chains were kept. Every distinct CDR3 protein forms one entry, paired with its most common genes and DNA. The sample table contains around 440,000 distinct CDR3 sequences; only one count was recorded for around 15% of them. Clones ranked in the top ten supply roughly 29% of the sample.

This material consisted of PBMCs, mostly from graft donor cells, taken 360 days after TCRalphabeta/CD19-depleted stem cell transplant. These receptors were obtained from a boy younger than two who had a stem cell transplant for Wiskott-Aldrich syndrome, so the T cells may come from the graft donor.

Concerning this clonotype itself: The germline gene is not matched at one end of the junction; a read error may be the cause. The chain joins TRBV3-1 to TRBJ2-1; no clear D. This CDR3 is built from 14 residues. In germline, CDR1 is LGHDT, CDR2 YNNKEL (reference sequence). The CDR3 DNA reads as TGTGCCAGCAGCCAAGGGAGAGTATACAGTGAGCAGTTCTTC. Its protein is CASSQGRVYSEQFF.

This clonotype was seen a handful of times. The chain is built from TRBV13 and TRBJ2-5; 9 nucleotides agree with TRBD1. With 10 bases clipped from V and 0 bases from J, the junction kept 18 bases outside the gene matches. Looked up from germline, CDR1 is PRHDT and CDR2 is FYEKMQ (reference sequence). The CDR3 has 18 amino acids. The chain's CDR3 is CAISYSLDRGRYQETQYF. The CDR3 DNA sequence: TGTGCCATCAGTTATTCTCTAGACAGGGGGAGATACCAAGAGACCCAGTACTTC.

This clonotype was seen more than once but under ten times. The chain recombines TRBV11-2 with TRBJ2-5; TRBD1 aligns across 9 bases. V was clipped by 4 bases and J by 4 bases; unmatched bases: 7. Germline V gene lookup returns CDR1 SGHAT and CDR2 FQNNGV. The CDR3 has 15 residues. CDR3 sequence reads: CASSSQGALRETQYF. In DNA form, the CDR3 reads TGTGCCAGCAGCTCACAGGGGGCGCTCCGAGAGACCCAGTACTTC.

This clonotype was seen more than once but under ten times. The gene calls are TRBV12-3 or TRBV12-4 and TRBJ2-3, with D tentatively TRBD1 (5 bases). The V gene lost 6 bases and the J gene lost 2 bases, with 12 bases spanning the gap. This CDR3 is 14 amino acids long. This CDR3 reads CASSLRQSTDTQYF. In nucleotides, the CDR3 is TGTGCCAGCAGCCTTCGACAGTCCACAGATACGCAGTATTTT.

Only a few counts were recorded for this clonotype. V and J are TRBV27 and TRBJ2-3, with 13 bases lining up with TRBD2. Trimming cost V 5 bases and J 5 bases; bases outside gene matches: 4. Germline V gene sequence: CDR1 MNHEY, CDR2 SMNVEV (reference sequence). The CDR3 is 15 amino acids. The CDR3 DNA sequence: TGTGCCAGCAGTCTCCGGACTAGCGGGAGAGATACGCAGTATTTT. As protein: CASSLRTSGRDTQYF.

The chain employs TRBV6-5 and TRBJ2-2; tentative D call: TRBD1 (5 bases). This CDR3 is built from 18 residues. Germline V gives CDR1 MNHEY, CDR2 SVGAGI. V lost 2 bases and J 1 base, leaving 17 bases between the germline ends. In DNA form, the CDR3 reads TGTGCCAGCAGTTACAAGCCAGCAGGGTGGGAGAACACCGGGGAGCTGTTTTTT. Protein sequence: CASSYKPAGWENTGELFF.

This clonotype has only a few counts. This rearrangement joins TRBV5-1 to TRBJ1-1; D gene unclear. The V and J ends lost 4 bases and 4 bases respectively, with 8 bases between them. The CDR3 totals 12 residues. Germline assignment: CDR1 SGHRS and CDR2 YFSETQ. This CDR3 reads CASSPEGTEAFF. CDR3 sequence (DNA): TGCGCCAGCAGCCCCGAAGGCACTGAAGCTTTCTTT.

With regard to this clonotype: At one of its ends the junction is not consistent with the germline gene, which may arise from a read error. The chain recombines TRBV11-2 with TRBJ2-1, with D perhaps matching TRBD1 (5 bases). Germline CDR1 is SGHAT and CDR2 is FQNNGV. The CDR3 is 15 amino acids. The CDR3 loop is CASSLGTRMYSEQFF. The CDR3, as DNA: TGTGCCAGCAGCTTAGGGACAAGGATGTACAGTGAGCAGTTCTTC.

This clonotype was seen a few times. This chain links TRBV20-1 with TRBJ2-5; D is possibly TRBD2 (6 bases). Trimming removed 0 bases at V and 1 base at J, with 12 bases between. Per the germline V gene, CDR1 is DFQATT and CDR2 is SNEGSKA (reference sequence). The CDR3 has 15 residues. The CDR3: CSAREFGGIQETQYF. CDR3 sequence (DNA): TGCAGTGCTAGAGAGTTTGGCGGGATCCAAGAGACCCAGTACTTC.

The sample holds many counts of this clonotype. V and J are TRBV20-1 and TRBJ2-7, with 7 nucleotides matching TRBD2. This CDR3 has 13 residues. Germline lookup yields CDR1 DFQATT and CDR2 SNEGSKA (reference sequence). V trimming: 3 bases; J trimming: 3 bases; junction bases outside the gene matches: 5. This chain's CDR3 is CSASGTIGYEQYF. CDR3 bases: TGCAGTGCTAGCGGGACTATCGGCTACGAGCAGTACTTC.

This clonotype was counted only a few times. The rearrangement joins TRBV28 to TRBJ1-5, with D possibly matching TRBD1 (6 bases). The CDR3 sequence is 16 residues long. Germline V gives CDR1 MDHEN, CDR2 SYDVKM. V dropped 7 bases and J dropped 2 bases, with 18 bases sitting between them. CDR3 sequence: CASNPPGHRGNQPQHF. The CDR3 DNA is TGTGCCAGCAACCCACCGGGACATCGGGGCAATCAGCCCCAGCATTTT. Full variable domain (outside the CDR3, taken from reference TRBV28 and TRBJ1-5): DVKVTQSSRYLVKRTGEKVFLECVQDMDHENMFWYRQDPGLGLRLIYFSYDVKMKEKGDIPEGYSVSREKKERFSLILESASTNQTSMYLCASNPPGHRGNQPQHFGDGTRLSIL.

This chain uses TRBV2 with TRBJ2-3; 7 bases agree with TRBD2. The V and J ends lost 6 bases and 6 bases, in that order; junction bases with no gene match: 15. CDR1 is SNHLY and CDR2 is FYNNEI in the germline V gene. The length of the CDR3 is 16 residues. The CDR3 loop reads CASSRDYPLFGDTQYF. CDR3 nucleotide sequence: TGTGCCAGCAGCCGGGACTACCCATTGTTTGGGGATACGCAGTATTTT.

This clonotype was detected a few times. The chain is built from TRBV18 and TRBJ2-7; D might be TRBD1 (6 bases). With 3 bases removed from V and 0 bases from J, the gap between germline ends came to 15 bases. Germline assignment: CDR1 KGHSH and CDR2 LQKENI. The CDR3 runs to 16 residues. CDR3 sequence: CASSPAVQGSSYEQYF. In DNA, the CDR3 is TGTGCCAGCTCACCGGCCGTGCAGGGGAGCTCCTACGAGCAGTACTTC.

This rearrangement joins TRBV20-1 to TRBJ2-3; the match to TRBD1 covers 10 bases. The length of the CDR3 is 14 residues. The V segment lost 1 base and the J segment 3 bases; nucleotides outside the gene matches: 1. From germline, CDR1 is DFQATT and CDR2 SNEGSKA (reference sequence). CDR3 sequence: CSARAGQGTDTQYF. CDR3 sequence (DNA): TGCAGTGCTAGAGCGGGACAGGGGACAGATACGCAGTATTTT.

The chain links TRBV7-9 to TRBJ2-5; TRBD2 agrees at 9 bases. This CDR3 is 15 amino acids long. V was pared by 1 base and J by 2 bases, with 2 bases of the junction left unmatched. CDR1 is SEHNR and CDR2 is FQNEAQ in the germline V gene (reference sequence). DNA of the CDR3: TGTGCCAGCAGCTTAGGGAGCGGGAGGCAAGAGACCCAGTACTTC. Translated: CASSLGSGRQETQYF.

This clonotype was counted between two and nine times. The chain links TRBV4-1 to TRBJ2-2; TRBD1 might be the D (6 bases). Per the germline V gene, CDR1 is MGHRA and CDR2 is YSYEKL. The CDR3 sequence is 13 residues long. The V gene lost 0 bases and the J gene lost 9 bases, with 8 bases spanning the gap. CDR3 residues: CASSQDRGRELFF. In DNA form, the CDR3 reads TGCGCCAGCAGCCAAGACAGGGGCAGGGAGCTGTTTTTT.

In this sample, this clonotype turned up a few times. The rearrangement joins TRBV20-1 to TRBJ2-2; D is undetermined. Germline assignment: CDR1 DFQATT and CDR2 SNEGSKA (reference sequence). This CDR3 has 14 residues. Deletions cut 3 bases from V and 0 bases from J, with 8 bases between. The CDR3 nucleotides are TGCAGTGCTAGCTGGGGTCCGAACACCGGGGAGCTGTTTTTT. The encoded protein is CSASWGPNTGELFF.

This clonotype was seen ten or more times. The genes are TRBV5-1 and TRBJ2-1; D might be TRBD1 or TRBD2, each matching 5 bases. Trimming removed 0 bases from V and 7 bases from J, with 23 bases in between. Germline loops: CDR1 SGHRS, CDR2 YFSETQ. The CDR3 has 18 residues. CDR3 DNA sequence: TGCGCCAGCAGCTTGGCATTAAGGGGAGATGGCAAGAGGAATGAGCAGTTCTTC. Its protein is CASSLALRGDGKRNEQFF.